What follows are 27 T cell receptor beta chains derived from one specimen sequenced in a study of vaccination and CD4 T cells after COVID-19. The antigens for these receptors are not known. Treatment noted: approximately nine-day PBMC culture with coronavirus spike peptide pools or control peptides (ViraFEST assay). With the Oncomine TCR Beta short-read assay, DNA from cultured CD4+ T cells was sequenced. MiXCR, applied by TCRdb to the PCR reads, yields one record per CDR3 protein. Among approximately 9,300 distinct CDR3 sequences listed, approximately 51% were seen once. Sequences were obtained from CD4+ T cells from blood, cultured in vitro. These receptors were collected from a human donor who had recovered from COVID-19.

This clonotype was recorded only once. J is TRBJ2-3 and V is TRBV19, with 8 bases identical to TRBD1. With V trimmed by 4 bases and J by 6 bases, 15 bases remained unmatched. The CDR3 contains 17 residues. The germline V gene encodes CDR1 LNHDA and CDR2 SQIVND (reference sequence). In nucleotides, the CDR3 is TGTGCCAGTAGTAAGCGAACAGGGGGATTCGGGAAGGATACGCAGTATTTT. It encodes CASSKRTGGFGKDTQYF.

The chain has TRBV7-9 and TRBJ2-2; D could derive from TRBD1 or TRBD2 (6 bases each). Germline V gene lookup returns CDR1 SEHNR and CDR2 FQNEAQ (reference sequence). This CDR3 comprises 15 residues. V dropped 7 bases and J dropped 6 bases, with 18 bases sitting between them. The CDR3 reads CASTVKGGRAGELFF. Here the CDR3 DNA reads TGTGCCAGCACCGTCAAGGGGGGAAGGGCCGGGGAGCTGTTTTTT.

This clonotype appeared a single time. At one boundary the junction diverges from the germline segment, which might be a read error. This CDR3 reads CTSSPRREVGATQYF. The CDR3, as DNA: TGTACCAGCAGCCCCAGACGGGAAGTGGGGGCGACCCAGTACTTC. The chain employs TRBV5-4 and TRBJ2-5; D perhaps matches TRBD1 (6 bases). The CDR3 length is 15 residues. CDR1 and CDR2 from the germline V gene are SGHNT and YYREEE (reference sequence).

The chain employs TRBV6-1 and TRBJ1-1; D ambiguous. Trimming cost V 6 bases and J 3 bases, with 8 bases left between them. Germline V gene lookup returns CDR1 MNHNS and CDR2 SASEGT. This CDR3 has 12 amino acids. CDR3 DNA: TGTGCCAGCAGCCGACCGGACACTGAAGCTTTCTTT. Translating it yields CASSRPDTEAFF.

This clonotype was counted only a few times. V gene TRBV27 combines with J gene TRBJ2-3, with D perhaps matching TRBD1 (6 bases). From germline, CDR1 is MNHEY and CDR2 SMNVEV (reference sequence). The V and J ends lost 3 bases and 3 bases respectively, with 10 bases between them. The CDR3 extends over 14 amino acids. CDR3 protein: CASSFRTVTDTQYF. For the CDR3, the DNA is TGTGCCAGCAGTTTCAGGACAGTAACAGATACGCAGTATTTT.

In its sample, this clonotype was seen a few times. The rearrangement links TRBV19 to TRBJ2-2; D is unresolved. The CDR3 covers 16 residues. CDR1 LNHDA and CDR2 SQIVND come from the germline V gene (reference sequence). V shed 1 base and J shed 1 base, with 10 bases lying between them. This CDR3 is CASSIGKGMNTGELFF. The DNA of the CDR3 is TGTGCCAGTAGTATAGGTAAAGGGATGAACACCGGGGAGCTGTTTTTT.

This chain uses TRBV27 with TRBJ2-5; no reliable D call. This CDR3 region has 13 residues. Germline CDR1 and CDR2: MNHEY and SMNVEV (reference sequence). The V end lost 2 bases, the J end lost 4 bases, and 8 bases lay between the germline ends. The CDR3 reads CASSLNPRETQYF. The CDR3 bases are TGTGCCAGCAGTTTAAACCCACGAGAGACCCAGTACTTC.

This sequence joins TRBV19 and TRBJ1-5, with unresolved D. There are 12 residues in the CDR3. Germline V CDR1 and CDR2: LNHDA, SQIVND (reference sequence). V shed 5 bases and J shed 4 bases, with 6 bases lying between them. As DNA, the CDR3 is TGTGCCAGTAGTTTTTTAAATCAGCCCCAGCATTTT. Residues: CASSFLNQPQHF.

J is TRBJ2-1 and V is TRBV6-1; 8 bases agree with TRBD2. The germline CDR1 and CDR2 sequences are MNHNS and SASEGT. V lost 6 bases, J lost 0 bases, and 4 bases stayed unmatched. The CDR3 loop spans 15 amino acids. Here the CDR3 DNA reads TGTGCCAGCAGAGCGAGCGGGAGCTCCTACAATGAGCAGTTCTTC. Its translation: CASRASGSSYNEQFF.

V gene TRBV11-2 combines with J gene TRBJ2-2; 9 positions agree with TRBD1. Losses at the gene ends were 1 base for V and 6 bases for J; bases not matched to a gene: 6. The germline V gene encodes CDR1 SGHAT and CDR2 FQNNGV. The CDR3 runs to 16 residues. DNA of the CDR3: TGTGCCAGCAGCTTAGGGGACTGGACAGGGGCCGGGGAGCTGTTTTTT. It codes for CASSLGDWTGAGELFF.

This sequence joins TRBV27 and TRBJ2-7; possible D gene TRBD2, 5 bases. The CDR3 is made up of 14 amino acids. Germline V lookup: CDR1 MNHEY, CDR2 SMNVEV (reference sequence). V lost 6 bases and J lost 2, with 14 bases in between. DNA for the CDR3: TGTGCCAGCAGGGAAGAGGGCATCACCTACGAGCAGTACTTC. It encodes CASREEGITYEQYF.

The CDR3 is CASRKGSGANVLTF. The DNA of the CDR3 is TGTGCCAGCCGAAAGGGCTCCGGGGCCAACGTCCTGACTTTC. The chain carries TRBV2 and TRBJ2-6; D is ambiguous. Trimming took 8 bases from V and 4 from J, leaving 12 bases between them. The CDR3 spans 14 residues. The V gene's germline CDR1 is SNHLY and CDR2 FYNNEI.

The rearrangement links TRBV6-5 to TRBJ1-1; D unclear. Trimming stripped 3 bases from V and 2 bases from J, with 7 bases between. Looked up from germline, CDR1 is MNHEY and CDR2 is SVGAGI. The CDR3 contains 13 residues. CDR3 nucleotides: TGTGCCAGCAGTTATGGCGGCAACACTGAAGCTTTCTTT. Residues: CASSYGGNTEAFF.

V is TRBV25-1 and J is TRBJ1-2, with 10 bases identical to TRBD1. Trimming cost V 3 bases and J 2 bases; bases outside gene matches: 3. This CDR3 spans 15 amino acids. Germline V lookup: CDR1 MGHDK, CDR2 SYGVNS. CDR3 sequence reads: CASSEGQGWNYGYTF. DNA of the CDR3: TGTGCCAGCAGTGAGGGACAGGGGTGGAACTATGGCTACACCTTC.

The chain has TRBV10-3 and TRBJ2-7; 7 bases map to TRBD1. J lost 5 bases, V lost 0 bases, and 7 bases had no gene match. CDR3 length: 15 amino acids. Germline CDR1 ENHRY, CDR2 SYGVKD. The CDR3 DNA reads TGTGCCATCAGTGAGTCGGAACAGGGGAGACACGAGCAGTACTTC. Translation gives CAISESEQGRHEQYF.

Only a few counts were recorded for this clonotype. V and J are TRBV6-2 or TRBV6-3 and TRBJ2-3; 9 nucleotides agree with TRBD2. The CDR3 spans 17 residues. The V and J ends lost 0 bases and 4 bases, in that order; junction bases with no gene match: 8. CDR1 and CDR2 from the germline V gene are MNHEY and SVGEGT. The CDR3 spells CASSYSRSSGTPDTQYF. In DNA, the CDR3 is TGTGCCAGCAGTTACTCGAGGTCTAGCGGGACCCCAGATACGCAGTATTTT.

This clonotype was detected only a few times. V usage is TRBV6-1 and J usage is TRBJ1-2; TRBD1 matches 9 bases. Trimming cost V 8 bases and J 7 bases; bases outside gene matches: 14. This CDR3 region has 15 residues. Germline V gene sequence: CDR1 MNHNS, CDR2 SASEGT. CDR3 coding DNA: TGTGCCAGCGGCCGGGACAGGGCGATTTGGGGTGGCTACACCTTC. This translates into CASGRDRAIWGGYTF.

The V gene is TRBV5-4, the J gene TRBJ2-3, with 8 nucleotides matching TRBD1. Germline-derived CDR1 and CDR2 are SGHNT and YYREEE (reference sequence). V gave up 4 bases and J gave up 2 bases; unmatched junction bases: 9. The length of the CDR3 is 16 residues. CDR3 nucleotides: TGTGCCAGCAGCCACCCAAGGACAGGGTCCACAGATACGCAGTATTTT. This encodes CASSHPRTGSTDTQYF.

The chain is built from TRBV27 and TRBJ2-5; TRBD2 aligns across 13 bases. V shed 1 base, J shed 5 bases, and the junction held 4 bases outside the gene matches. Germline CDR1 reads MNHEY; CDR2 reads SMNVEV (reference sequence). There are 16 residues in the CDR3. The CDR3 region has the DNA TGTGCCAGCAGTTTATTAACTAGCGGGAGGGGGGAGACCCAGTACTTC. Residues: CASSLLTSGRGETQYF.

This chain links TRBV20-1 with TRBJ2-3; 7 positions match TRBD2. The CDR3 runs to 16 residues. The V and J ends lost 0 bases and 1 base, in that order; junction bases with no gene match: 7. Germline V gene sequence: CDR1 DFQATT, CDR2 SNEGSKA (reference sequence). The CDR3 nucleotides are TGCAGTGCTAGAGAAGGACGCGCGGGGGGCACAGATACGCAGTATTTT. Translation: CSAREGRAGGTDTQYF.

The chain recombines TRBV5-1 with TRBJ2-2; possibly TRBD2 for D (6 bases). In germline, CDR1 is SGHRS, CDR2 YFSETQ. Trimming pared 4 bases from V and 0 bases from J, leaving 10 bases between. The CDR3 has 15 amino acids. CDR3 bases: TGCGCCAGCAGCCCGCGGGACGCGAACACCGGGGAGCTGTTTTTT. The encoded protein is CASSPRDANTGELFF.

This clonotype was seen a handful of times. The CDR3 DNA reads as TGTGCCAGCAGCCCCACAGGGCGCAGAGTTGGCACCGGGGAGCTGTTTTTT. Translating it yields CASSPTGRRVGTGELFF. This chain links TRBV5-4 with TRBJ2-2, with D maybe TRBD1 (6 bases). Germline assignment: CDR1 SGHNT and CDR2 YYREEE (reference sequence). V lost 4 bases and J lost 4, with 20 bases in between. The CDR3 totals 17 residues.

The CDR3: CASSPWKGGGADTQYF. The CDR3 DNA reads as TGTGCCAGCAGCCCCTGGAAAGGGGGAGGGGCAGATACGCAGTATTTT. The genes are TRBV5-4 and TRBJ2-3; a weak D match, TRBD2 (7 bases). The ends were cut back, 4 bases at V and 4 bases at J, with 19 bases in the middle. Germline loops: CDR1 SGHNT, CDR2 YYREEE (reference sequence). The CDR3 length is 16 residues.

The V and J genes are TRBV24-1 and TRBJ1-1; a weak D match, TRBD1 (5 bases). This CDR3 contains 16 residues. Per germline, CDR1 KGHDR and CDR2 SFDVKD. Trimming cost V 1 base and J 1 base, with 12 bases left between them. This CDR3 is CATSDLTGVANTEAFF. The CDR3 coding sequence is TGTGCCACCAGTGATTTAACGGGGGTGGCGAACACTGAAGCTTTCTTT.

This clonotype has just a few counts. The chain carries TRBV6-2 or TRBV6-3 and TRBJ1-2; D gene ambiguous. CDR3 size: 15 residues. The germline CDR1 and CDR2 sequences are MNHEY and SVGEGT. V was trimmed by 2 bases and J by 7 bases, leaving 17 bases between them. The CDR3 reads CASSYVQLSGAGYTF. The CDR3 coding sequence is TGTGCCAGCAGTTACGTTCAGCTCTCCGGTGCTGGCTACACCTTC.

This clonotype was seen a handful of times. This chain joins TRBV7-9 and TRBJ2-3, with TRBD2 matching over 7 bases. This CDR3 is built from 17 residues. The V gene end was trimmed by 1 base and the J gene end by 5 bases; junction bases not matched to a gene: 12. Germline V gene data show CDR1 as SEHNR and CDR2 as FQNEAQ (reference sequence). CDR3 DNA sequence: TGTGCCAGCAGCTTAGGCCTGGGGAGGGGAGTGGGAGATACGCAGTATTTT. Translated: CASSLGLGRGVGDTQYF. The complete variable domain, with remaining parts taken from reference TRBV7-9 and TRBJ2-3, reads DTGVSQNPRHKITKRGQNVTFRCDPISEHNRLYWYRQTLGQGPEFLTYFQNEAQLEKSRLLSDRFSAERPKGSFSTLEIQRTEQGDSAMYLCASSLGLGRGVGDTQYFGPGTRLTVL.

The CDR3 DNA is TGTGCCAGCAGCTTAGCGCGGGCAGCCAACACTGAAGCTTTCTTT. Protein: CASSLARAANTEAFF. This chain uses TRBV11-1 with TRBJ1-1; D is unresolved. V lost 0 bases to trimming and J lost 2 bases, with 10 bases between them. Germline CDR1 is SGHAT and CDR2 is FQDESV (reference sequence). The CDR3 sequence is 15 residues long. Using reference TRBV11-1 and TRBJ1-1 for the parts outside the CDR3, the full variable domain is EAEVAQSPRYKITEKSQAVAFWCDPISGHATLYWYRQILGQGPELLVQFQDESVVDDSQLPKDRFSAERLKGVDSTLKIQPAELGDSAMYLCASSLARAANTEAFFGQGTRLTVV.